This T cell receptor beta chain comes out of a study of multiple sclerosis patients with progressive multifocal leukoencephalopathy. Study-wide results and caveats: PML-onset expanded TRB clones were detectable before and during natalizumab therapy. In most PML patients, TRB repertoires appeared less diverse by entropy.

The repertoire was sequenced with immunoSEQ multiplex PCR; TCRdb's copy has only in-frame clones and lacks some. In the table there are more than 30,000 clones, roughly 87% of which are singletons. V shed 5 bases and J shed 5 bases, with 15 bases lying between them. CDR3 length: 14 amino acids. The germline CDR1 and CDR2 sequences are SGHTA and FQGTGA. Time point noted: time of PML onset. Between about 15 and 60 months of natalizumab therapy passed before PML developed in these natalizumab-treated patients. Every listed patient previously received interferon beta; all PML patients were women. On this clone: What it binds is not known.

Material: PBMCs, obtained from a patient treated with natalizumab. The V call is TRBV7-3, the J call TRBJ2-5, with D perhaps matching TRBD2 (5 bases). The receptor was derived from a woman between 35 and 50 years old with progressive multifocal leukoencephalopathy. The CDR3 nucleotides read TGTGCCAGCAGCCCTCACGGAGGCTTGGAGACCCAGTACTTC. Amino acid sequence: CASSPHGGLETQYF.